This is a list of T cell receptor beta chains from one sample in a study of long-term antiretroviral therapy in people with HIV. Only in-frame clones appear in the TCRdb table, and some are missing; sequencing was by immunoSEQ multiplex PCR. This sample yields roughly 25,000 clones, of which 60% to 80% are seen a single time; over 8.5% belongs to the top ten. The sequences come from unsorted PBMCs, collected 2.1 years after starting antiretroviral therapy. All receptors come from a man aged 30-40 years with HIV. Each CDR3 is given with its conserved first and last residue. The D gene is left open where the match is weak. Clone size is stated in some rows and not others, as once, few, many or a class when expanded.

v_call	j_call	d_call	clone_size	cdr3_nt	cdr3_aa
TRBV5-1	TRBJ2-3	.	.	TGCGCCAGCAGCTTTACTAGACCATCCGATACGCAGTATTTT	CASSFTRPSDTQYF
TRBV2	TRBJ1-5	.	.	TGTGCCAGCAGCGCCGGGATGTTTGAGCCCCAGCATTTT	CASSAGMFEPQHF
TRBV14	TRBJ2-2	.	.	TGTGCCAGCAGCCCAAAGTCGGCAGGGGCGTTCGGCGGGGAGCTGTTTTTT	CASSPKSAGAFGGELFF
TRBV10-3	TRBJ2-5	.	.	TGTGCCATCAGTGAGCAGACAGGCTCGATGGAGACCCAGTACTTC	CAISEQTGSMETQYF
TRBV15	TRBJ2-7	.	.	TGTGCCACCAGCAGCTACCAGAGGGGCTACGAGCAGTACTTC	CATSSYQRGYEQYF
TRBV6-6	TRBJ2-7	.	.	TGTGCCAGCAGTTCGGTGTGGGGATCCTACGAGCAGTACTTC	CASSSVWGSYEQYF
TRBV7-6	TRBJ1-5	.	.	TGTGCCAGCAGTCCTTACAGGGTCGGCCAGCCCCAGCATTTT	CASSPYRVGQPQHF
TRBV15	TRBJ2-1	.	.	TGTGCCACCAGCAGAGATTTAGTCGGCAACAGCTACAATGAGCAGTTCTTC	CATSRDLVGNSYNEQFF
TRBV28	TRBJ2-3	TRBD2	.	TGTGCCAGCAGTAAGACCACTATCAGGACTAGCGGGGGACGAGATACGCAGTATTTT	CASSKTTIRTSGGRDTQYF
TRBV29-1	TRBJ1-1	TRBD1	.	TGCAGCTTCGACAGGGGGGGACTTCGTGAAGCTTTCTTT	CSFDRGGLREAFF
TRBV5-1	TRBJ2-7	TRBD2	.	TGCGCCAGCAGCAAGGCTAGCGGGGGGTCCTACGAGCAGTACTTC	CASSKASGGSYEQYF
TRBV6-5	TRBJ1-5	.	.	TGTGCCAGCAGTTACGTGCCAGGGAGTCAGCCCCAGCATTTT	CASSYVPGSQPQHF
TRBV28	TRBJ1-1	.	.	TGTGCCAGCAGTACTGTCCCAACAGGGTACACTGAAGCTTTCTTT	CASSTVPTGYTEAFF
TRBV6-5	TRBJ1-6	TRBD1	.	TGTGCCAGCAGTAGGGACAGCCAAAATTCACCCCTCCACTTT	CASSRDSQNSPLHF
TRBV30	TRBJ1-6	.	few	TGTGCCTGGAACATACAGAGTAATAATTCACCCCTCCACTTT	CAWNIQSNNSPLHF
TRBV5-5	TRBJ2-5	.	.	TGTGCCAGCAGTTATGGAGAGACCCAGTACTTC	CASSYGETQYF
TRBV5-1	TRBJ1-1	.	once	TGCGCCAGCAGGGGGGGAGGCAGGGAGAACACTGAAGCTTTCTTT	CASRGGGRENTEAFF
TRBV28	TRBJ2-1	TRBD2	.	TGTGCCAGCAACTCCGGACTAGGGCAGTTCTTC	CASNSGLGQFF
TRBV7-9	TRBJ2-5	.	.	TGTGCCAGCAGCTTAGTTGTCCGAGTCCAAGAGACCCAGTACTTC	CASSLVVRVQETQYF
TRBV28	TRBJ1-3	.	few	TGTGCCAGCAGTTCCACTTCAGGGATAAACACCATATATTTT	CASSSTSGINTIYF
TRBV6-1	TRBJ2-3	TRBD2	.	TGTGCCAGCACATGGTGGCGGGAGGACACAGATACGCAGTATTTT	CASTWWREDTDTQYF
TRBV28	TRBJ1-2	.	few	TGTGCCAGCAGTTCCCAGAATAATGGCTACACCTTC	CASSSQNNGYTF
TRBV6-6	TRBJ1-1	.	.	TGTGCCAGCAGTTACTCACCCGGACATATGAACACTGAAGCTTTCTTT	CASSYSPGHMNTEAFF
TRBV27	TRBJ1-5	.	few	TGTGCCAGCCCCGAACAGCCCCAGCATTTT	CASPEQPQHF
TRBV18	TRBJ1-1	.	.	TGTGCCAGCTCACCACCAGCCCAGAACACTGAAGCTTTCTTT	CASSPPAQNTEAFF
TRBV30	TRBJ2-7	.	.	TGTGCCTGGAGTCCCCCCAGGGCTTACTCCTACGAGCAGTACTTC	CAWSPPRAYSYEQYF
TRBV19	TRBJ2-3	TRBD2	.	TGTGCCATCGGCCCGGGGGGATCCTATACGCAGTATTTT	CAIGPGGSYTQYF
TRBV4-3	TRBJ1-4	.	.	TGCGCCAGCAGCTTAGACAGCGGAAATGAAAAACTGTTTTTT	CASSLDSGNEKLFF
TRBV6-1	TRBJ2-7	.	.	TGTGCCAGCAGACCGGGGACGCGCGAGCAGTACTTC	CASRPGTREQYF
TRBV6-1	TRBJ1-1	TRBD1	.	TGTGCCAGCAGTGGGACAGGGGGTGGGTTGAATGCTTTCTTT	CASSGTGGGLNAFF
TRBV7-2	TRBJ2-7	.	.	TGTGCCAGCAGCTTAGTAAACGGGCTCTACGAGCAGTACTTC	CASSLVNGLYEQYF
TRBV29-1	TRBJ1-6	TRBD1	.	TGCAGCGCGAAGGGACAGGGGAATTCACCCCTCCACTTT	CSAKGQGNSPLHF
TRBV7-8	TRBJ2-7	TRBD1	.	TGTGCCAGCAGCTCTCGGGACAGGGGAGGAGAGCAGTACTTC	CASSSRDRGGEQYF
TRBV7-2	TRBJ2-1	.	.	TGTGCCAGCAGCTTAGCGTTAGAGATCAATGAGCAGTTCTTC	CASSLALEINEQFF
TRBV5-1	TRBJ1-2	TRBD1	.	TGCGCCAGCAGCTTGGAAACAGGGGGCTTAGCCTATGGCTACACCTTC	CASSLETGGLAYGYTF
TRBV28	TRBJ2-7	.	.	TGTGCCAGCAGTTTACTCTCCGGGAGCTCCTACGAGCAGTACTTC	CASSLLSGSSYEQYF
TRBV19	TRBJ1-2	.	.	TGTGCCAGTAGTCCCCGGGAAATTGGTGGCTACACCTTC	CASSPREIGGYTF
TRBV4-1	TRBJ2-5	.	.	TGCGCCAGCAGCCAAGCCCTAAACCAAGAGACCCAGTACTTC	CASSQALNQETQYF
TRBV19	TRBJ1-5	.	.	TGTGCCAGCACAGGAGACCTCAATCAGCCCCAGCATTTT	CASTGDLNQPQHF
TRBV6-5	TRBJ2-1	.	.	TGTGCCAGCAGTTACGTTCGTGACAGCCCCTACAATGAGCAGTTCTTC	CASSYVRDSPYNEQFF
TRBV11-2	TRBJ2-7	.	.	TGTGCCAGCAGCTTAGTTCGGGATGGAAACGAGCAGTACTTC	CASSLVRDGNEQYF